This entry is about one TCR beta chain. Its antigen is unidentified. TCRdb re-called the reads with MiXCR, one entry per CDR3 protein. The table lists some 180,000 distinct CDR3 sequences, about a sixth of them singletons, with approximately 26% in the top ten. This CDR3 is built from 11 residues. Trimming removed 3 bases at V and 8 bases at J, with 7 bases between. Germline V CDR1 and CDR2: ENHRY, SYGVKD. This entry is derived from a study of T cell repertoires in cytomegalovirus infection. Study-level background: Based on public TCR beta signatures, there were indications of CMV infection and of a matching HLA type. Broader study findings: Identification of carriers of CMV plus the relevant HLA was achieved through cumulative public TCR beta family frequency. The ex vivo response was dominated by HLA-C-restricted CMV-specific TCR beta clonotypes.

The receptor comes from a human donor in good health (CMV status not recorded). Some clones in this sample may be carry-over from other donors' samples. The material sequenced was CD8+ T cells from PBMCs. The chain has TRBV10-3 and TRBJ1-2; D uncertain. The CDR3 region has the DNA TGTGCCATCAGTGAACGGGAGGGCTACACCTTC. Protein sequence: CAISEREGYTF.